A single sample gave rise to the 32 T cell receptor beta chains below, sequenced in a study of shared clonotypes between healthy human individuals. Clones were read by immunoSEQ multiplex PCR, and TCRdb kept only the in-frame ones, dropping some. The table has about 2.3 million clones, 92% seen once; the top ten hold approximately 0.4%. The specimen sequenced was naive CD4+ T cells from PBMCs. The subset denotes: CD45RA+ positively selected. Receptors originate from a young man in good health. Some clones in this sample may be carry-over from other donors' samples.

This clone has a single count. The CDR3 protein is CASSVPGLSYNEQFF. CDR3 bases: TGTGCCAGCAGTGTGCCGGGGCTCTCCTACAATGAGCAGTTCTTC. The V and J genes are TRBV6-1 and TRBJ2-1, with D perhaps TRBD1 or TRBD2 (5 bases each). V lost 4 bases and J lost 0, with 10 bases in between. The CDR3 totals 15 residues. Germline assignment: CDR1 MNHNS and CDR2 SASEGT.

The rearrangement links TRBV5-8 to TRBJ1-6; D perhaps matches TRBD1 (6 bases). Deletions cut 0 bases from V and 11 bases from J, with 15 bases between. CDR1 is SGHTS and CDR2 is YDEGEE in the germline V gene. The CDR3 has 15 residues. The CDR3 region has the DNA TGTGCCAGCAGCTTGGCCGGGGGCGGCGGGCCACCCCTCCACTTT. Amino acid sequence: CASSLAGGGGPPLHF. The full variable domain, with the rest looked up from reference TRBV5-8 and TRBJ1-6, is EAGVTQSPTHLIKTRGQQATLRCSPISGHTSVYWYQQALGLGLQFLLWYDEGEERNRGNFPPRFSGRQFPNYSSELNVNALELEDSALYLCASSLAGGGGPPLHFGNGTRLTVT.

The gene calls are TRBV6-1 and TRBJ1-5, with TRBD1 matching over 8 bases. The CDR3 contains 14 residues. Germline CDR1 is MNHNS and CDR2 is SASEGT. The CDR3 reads CVAVGQGANQPQHF. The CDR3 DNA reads TGTGTCGCTGTGGGCCAGGGGGCCAATCAGCCCCAGCATTTT.

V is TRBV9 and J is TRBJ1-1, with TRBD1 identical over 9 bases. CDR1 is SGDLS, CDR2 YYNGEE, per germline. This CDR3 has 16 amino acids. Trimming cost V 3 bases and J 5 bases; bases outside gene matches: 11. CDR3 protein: CASSEDPGQGGTEAFF. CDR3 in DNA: TGTGCCAGCAGCGAGGACCCGGGACAGGGAGGGACTGAAGCTTTCTTT. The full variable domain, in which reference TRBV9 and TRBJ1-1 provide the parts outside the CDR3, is DSGVTQTPKHLITATGQRVTLRCSPRSGDLSVYWYQQSLDQGLQFLIQYYNGEERAKGNILERFSAQQFPDLHSELNLSSLELGDSALYFCASSEDPGQGGTEAFFGQGTRLTVV.

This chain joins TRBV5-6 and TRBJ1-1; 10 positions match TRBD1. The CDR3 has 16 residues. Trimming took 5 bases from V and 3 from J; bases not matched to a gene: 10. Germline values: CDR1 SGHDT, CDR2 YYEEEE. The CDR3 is CASSRDRGRLDTEAFF. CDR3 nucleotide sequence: TGTGCCAGCAGTCGCGACAGGGGGCGGTTGGACACTGAAGCTTTCTTT.

CDR3 sequence reads: CASSLRGTGRAYEQYF. The DNA for the CDR3 is TGTGCCAGTAGCCTGCGCGGGACAGGGAGAGCCTACGAGCAGTACTTC. The V and J genes are TRBV19 and TRBJ2-7, with 9 positions matching TRBD1. Germline-derived CDR1 and CDR2 are LNHDA and SQIVND (reference sequence). V shed 6 bases, J shed 2 bases, and the junction held 11 bases outside the gene matches. This CDR3 has 16 residues.

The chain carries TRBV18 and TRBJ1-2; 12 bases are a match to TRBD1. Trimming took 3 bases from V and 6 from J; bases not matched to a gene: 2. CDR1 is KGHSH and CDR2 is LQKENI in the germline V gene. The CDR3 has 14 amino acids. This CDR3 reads CASSPGQGANGYTF. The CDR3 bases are TGTGCCAGCTCACCGGGACAGGGGGCCAATGGCTACACCTTC. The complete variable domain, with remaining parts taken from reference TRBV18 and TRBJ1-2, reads NAGVMQNPRHLVRRRGQEARLRCSPMKGHSHVYWYRQLPEEGLKFMVYLQKENIIDESGMPKERFSAEFPKEGPSILRIQQVVRGDSAAYFCASSPGQGANGYTFGSGTRLTVV.

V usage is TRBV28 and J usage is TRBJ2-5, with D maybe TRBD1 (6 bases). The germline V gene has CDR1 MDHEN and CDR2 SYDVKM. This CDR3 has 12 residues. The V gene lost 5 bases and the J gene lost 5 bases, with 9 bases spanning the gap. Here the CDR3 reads CASSVRGETQYF. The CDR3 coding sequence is TGTGCCAGCAGTGTGAGGGGGGAGACCCAGTACTTC.

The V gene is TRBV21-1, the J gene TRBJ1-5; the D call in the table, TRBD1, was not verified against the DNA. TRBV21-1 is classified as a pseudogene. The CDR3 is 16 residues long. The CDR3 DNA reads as TGTGCCAGCAGCATCGATTACCCAGGGTTTCGCAAGCCCCAGCATTTT. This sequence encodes CASSIDYPGFRKPQHF.

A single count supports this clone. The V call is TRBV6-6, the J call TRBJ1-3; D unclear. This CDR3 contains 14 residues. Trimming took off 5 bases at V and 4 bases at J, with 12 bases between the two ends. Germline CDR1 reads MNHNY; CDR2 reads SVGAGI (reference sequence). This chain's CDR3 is CASSGAGEGNTIYF. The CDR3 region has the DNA TGTGCCAGCAGTGGCGCGGGCGAAGGAAACACCATATATTTT.

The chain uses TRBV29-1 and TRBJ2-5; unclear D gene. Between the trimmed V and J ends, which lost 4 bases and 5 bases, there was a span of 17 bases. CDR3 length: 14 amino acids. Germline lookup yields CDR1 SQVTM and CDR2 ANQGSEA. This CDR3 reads CSVGGVGALETQYF. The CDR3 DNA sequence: TGCAGCGTTGGGGGTGTAGGTGCTCTCGAGACCCAGTACTTC. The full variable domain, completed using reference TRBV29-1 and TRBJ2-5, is SAVISQKPSRDICQRGTSLTIQCQVDSQVTMMFWYRQQPGQSLTLIATANQGSEATYESGFVIDKFPISRPNLTFSTLTVSNMSPEDSSIYLCSVGGVGALETQYFGPGTRLLVL.

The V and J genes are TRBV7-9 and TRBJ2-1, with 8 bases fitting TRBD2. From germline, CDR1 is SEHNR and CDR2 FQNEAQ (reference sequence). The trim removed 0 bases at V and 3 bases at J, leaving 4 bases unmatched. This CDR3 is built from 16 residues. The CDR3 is CASSLAEREYYNEQFF. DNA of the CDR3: TGTGCCAGCAGCTTAGCCGAGCGGGAGTACTACAATGAGCAGTTCTTC.

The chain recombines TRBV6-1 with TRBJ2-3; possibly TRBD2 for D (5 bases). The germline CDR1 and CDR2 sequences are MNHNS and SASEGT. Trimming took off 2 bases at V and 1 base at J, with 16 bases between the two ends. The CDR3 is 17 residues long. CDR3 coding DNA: TGTGCCAGCAGTGAATCGCGGGCCCGACAACGCACAGATACGCAGTATTTT. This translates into CASSESRARQRTDTQYF.

CDR3: CASSRPGTGKNDNQPQHF. CDR3 DNA: TGCGCCAGCAGTCGTCCCGGGACAGGGAAAAACGACAATCAGCCCCAGCATTTT. This chain connects TRBV10-1 to TRBJ1-5; 9 positions match TRBD1. The length of the CDR3 is 18 residues. With 5 bases clipped from V and 3 bases from J, the junction kept 14 bases outside the gene matches. Germline loops: CDR1 WNHNN, CDR2 SYGVQD (reference sequence).

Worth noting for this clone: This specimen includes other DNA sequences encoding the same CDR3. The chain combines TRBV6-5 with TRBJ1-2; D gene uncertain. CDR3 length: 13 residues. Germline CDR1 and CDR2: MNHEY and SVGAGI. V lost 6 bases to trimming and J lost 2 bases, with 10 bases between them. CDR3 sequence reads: CASSPGRNYGYTF. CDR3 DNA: TGTGCCAGCAGCCCAGGAAGAAACTATGGCTACACCTTC.

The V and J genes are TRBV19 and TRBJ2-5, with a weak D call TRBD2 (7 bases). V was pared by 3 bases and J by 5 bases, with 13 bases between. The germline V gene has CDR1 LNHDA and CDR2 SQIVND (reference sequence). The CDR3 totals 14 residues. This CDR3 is CASSMGGARETQYF. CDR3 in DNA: TGTGCCAGTAGTATGGGGGGGGCCCGGGAGACCCAGTACTTC.

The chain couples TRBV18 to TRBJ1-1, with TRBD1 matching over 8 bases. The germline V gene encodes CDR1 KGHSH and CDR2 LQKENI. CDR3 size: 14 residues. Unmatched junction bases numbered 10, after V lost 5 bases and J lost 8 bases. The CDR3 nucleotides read TGTGCCAGCTCAGAATCCGGGACAGGAACAGAAGCTTTCTTT. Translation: CASSESGTGTEAFF.

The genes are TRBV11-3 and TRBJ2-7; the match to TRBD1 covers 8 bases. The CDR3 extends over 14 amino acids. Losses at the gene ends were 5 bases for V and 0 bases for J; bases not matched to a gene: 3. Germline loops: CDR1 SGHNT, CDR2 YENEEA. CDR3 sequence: CASSLDRGSYEQYF. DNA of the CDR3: TGTGCCAGCAGCCTCGACAGGGGCTCCTACGAGCAGTACTTC.

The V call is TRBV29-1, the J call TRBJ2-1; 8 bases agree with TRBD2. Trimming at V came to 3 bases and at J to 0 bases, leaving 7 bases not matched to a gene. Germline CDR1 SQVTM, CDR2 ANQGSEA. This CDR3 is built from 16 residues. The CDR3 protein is CSVDWIAGPSYNEQFF. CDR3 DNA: TGCAGCGTTGATTGGATAGCGGGACCCTCCTACAATGAGCAGTTCTTC.

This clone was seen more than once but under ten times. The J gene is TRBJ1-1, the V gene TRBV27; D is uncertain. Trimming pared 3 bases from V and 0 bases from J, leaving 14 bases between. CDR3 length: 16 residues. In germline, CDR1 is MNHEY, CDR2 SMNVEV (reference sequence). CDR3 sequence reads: CASSFGRGGVNTEAFF. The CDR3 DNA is TGTGCCAGCAGTTTCGGTCGGGGTGGAGTGAACACTGAAGCTTTCTTT.

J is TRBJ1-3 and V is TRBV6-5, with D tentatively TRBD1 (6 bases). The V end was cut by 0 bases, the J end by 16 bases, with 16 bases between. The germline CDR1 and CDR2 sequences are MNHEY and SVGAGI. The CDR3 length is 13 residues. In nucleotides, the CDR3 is TGTGCCAGCAGTTACTCGATCCGGGGGCCGAGGTATTTT. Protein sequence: CASSYSIRGPRYF.

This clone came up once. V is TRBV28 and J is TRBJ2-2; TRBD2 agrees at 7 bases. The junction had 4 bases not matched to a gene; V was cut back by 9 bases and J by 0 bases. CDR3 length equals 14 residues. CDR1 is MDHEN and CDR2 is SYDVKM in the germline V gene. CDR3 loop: CASEAGTNTGELFF. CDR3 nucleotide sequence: TGTGCCAGTGAAGCGGGGACGAACACCGGGGAGCTGTTTTTT.

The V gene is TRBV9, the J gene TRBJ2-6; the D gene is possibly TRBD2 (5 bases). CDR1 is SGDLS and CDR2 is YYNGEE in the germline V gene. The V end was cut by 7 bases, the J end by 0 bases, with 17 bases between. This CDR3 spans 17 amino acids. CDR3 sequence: CASRPTGELSGANVLTF. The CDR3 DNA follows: TGTGCCAGCCGCCCTACCGGGGAACTCTCTGGGGCCAACGTCCTGACTTTC.

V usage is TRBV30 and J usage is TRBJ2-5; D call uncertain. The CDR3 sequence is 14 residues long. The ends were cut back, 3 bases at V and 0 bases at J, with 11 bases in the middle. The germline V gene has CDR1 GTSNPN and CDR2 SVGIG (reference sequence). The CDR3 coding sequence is TGTGCCTGGAGAGATCTAGGCTACCAAGAGACCCAGTACTTC. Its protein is CAWRDLGYQETQYF.

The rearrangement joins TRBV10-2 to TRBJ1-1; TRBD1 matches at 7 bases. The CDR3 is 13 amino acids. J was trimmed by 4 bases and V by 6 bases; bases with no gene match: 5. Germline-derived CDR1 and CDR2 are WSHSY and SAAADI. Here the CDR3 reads CASSLDRSTEAFF. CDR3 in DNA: TGCGCCAGCAGCTTGGACAGGAGCACTGAAGCTTTCTTT.

Here the CDR3 DNA reads TGCGCCAGCAGCACCTTTGGGGGAACCGGGGAGCTGTTTTTT. As protein: CASSTFGGTGELFF. The chain uses TRBV5-1 and TRBJ2-2; D possibly matches TRBD1 or TRBD2 (5 bases each). Germline V CDR1 and CDR2: SGHRS, YFSETQ. V lost 4 bases, J lost 5 bases, and 12 bases lay in between. This CDR3 is built from 14 residues.

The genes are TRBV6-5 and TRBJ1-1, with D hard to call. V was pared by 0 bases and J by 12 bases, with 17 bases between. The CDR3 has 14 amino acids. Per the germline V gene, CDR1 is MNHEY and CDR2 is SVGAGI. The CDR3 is CASSYSGRRSATFF. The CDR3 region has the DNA TGTGCCAGCAGTTACTCGGGCCGGCGTTCTGCGACTTTCTTT.

Written as DNA, the CDR3 is TGTGCCAGCAGGACAGGGACTTCTTCCTACGAGCAGTACTTC. Translating it yields CASRTGTSSYEQYF. The chain is built from TRBV6-5 and TRBJ2-7, with D possibly TRBD1 on 7 matching bases. The CDR3 extends over 14 amino acids. The V gene's germline CDR1 is MNHEY and CDR2 SVGAGI. Trimming left V 6 bases short and J 1 base short, with 13 bases between.

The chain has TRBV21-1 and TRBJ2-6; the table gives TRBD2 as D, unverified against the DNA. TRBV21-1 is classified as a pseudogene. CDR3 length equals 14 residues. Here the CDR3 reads CASSPGSGANVLTF. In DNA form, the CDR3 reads TGTGCCAGCAGCCCCGGGTCTGGGGCCAACGTCCTGACTTTC.

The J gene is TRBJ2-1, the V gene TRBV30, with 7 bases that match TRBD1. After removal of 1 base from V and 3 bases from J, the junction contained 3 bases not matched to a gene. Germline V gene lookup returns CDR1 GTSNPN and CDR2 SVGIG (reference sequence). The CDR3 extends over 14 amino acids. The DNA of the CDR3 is TGTGCCTGGAGTGCGGGACAGTTCTACAATGAGCAGTTCTTC. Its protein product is CAWSAGQFYNEQFF.

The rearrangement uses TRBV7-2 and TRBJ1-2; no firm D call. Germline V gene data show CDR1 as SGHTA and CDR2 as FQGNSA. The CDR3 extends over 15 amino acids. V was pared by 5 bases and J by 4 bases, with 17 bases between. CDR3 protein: CASSGYAGSPYGYTF. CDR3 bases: TGTGCCAGCAGCGGCTACGCCGGGAGCCCCTATGGCTACACCTTC.

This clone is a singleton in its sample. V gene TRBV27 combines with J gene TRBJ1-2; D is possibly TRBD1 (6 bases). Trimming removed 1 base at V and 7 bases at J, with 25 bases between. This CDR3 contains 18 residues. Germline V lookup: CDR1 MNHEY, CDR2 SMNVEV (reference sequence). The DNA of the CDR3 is TGTGCCAGCAGTTTATTATCCCTCACTCCAGGGGCTGGGGGTGGCTACACCTTC. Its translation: CASSLLSLTPGAGGGYTF.